These T cell receptor beta chains were read from a single sample in a study of blood T cell repertoires in COVID-19. TCRdb's copy holds only in-frame clones and misses some; the assay was immunoSEQ multiplex PCR. In the table there are some 150,000 clones, over 75% of which are singletons. Sequenced: peripheral blood. These receptor sequences come from a man aged 55 to 70 with COVID-19, enrolled during active disease. Each CDR3 is given with its conserved first and last residue. D genes are given only for firm matches. Some rows have no size entry. The others give once, few or many, or a class for an expanded clone.

V: TRBV11-3; D: TRBD1; J: TRBJ2-1; size: .; DNA: TGTGCCAGCAGCCAAAGGGACAGTGGGGGACGTAATGAGCAGTTCTTC; CDR3: CASSQRDSGGRNEQFF
V: TRBV7-3; D: .; J: TRBJ2-3; size: few; DNA: TGTGCCAGCAGCTTACTAGCTAACACAGATACGCAGTATTTT; CDR3: CASSLLANTDTQYF
V: TRBV9; D: TRBD1; J: TRBJ2-7; size: .; DNA: TGTGCCAGCAGCGTAGACCCAGGGGGCTCCTACGAGCAGTACTTC; CDR3: CASSVDPGGSYEQYF
V: TRBV28; D: TRBD1; J: TRBJ1-1; size: .; DNA: TGTGCCAGCAGTTCCTCCGGGACAGGGAAAACGACTGAAGCTTTCTTT; CDR3: CASSSSGTGKTTEAFF
V: TRBV10-3; D: .; J: TRBJ2-7; size: .; DNA: TGTGCCACAGGGGCTGACTACGAGCAGTACTTC; CDR3: CATGADYEQYF
V: TRBV7-9; D: .; J: TRBJ1-1; size: .; DNA: TGTGCCAGCAGCTTAGGCGGGCGAAGCACTGAAGCTTTCTTT; CDR3: CASSLGGRSTEAFF
V: TRBV4-3; D: TRBD1; J: TRBJ1-4; size: few; DNA: TGCGCCAGCAGCCAAGATGCAAGACAGGGGCGGGAAAAACTGTTTTTT; CDR3: CASSQDARQGREKLFF
V: TRBV6-5; D: TRBD2; J: TRBJ2-7; size: few; DNA: TGTGCCAGCAGTTACAGTGAGCGGGGCTCCTACGAGCAGTACTTC; CDR3: CASSYSERGSYEQYF
V: TRBV5-1; D: .; J: TRBJ2-2; size: .; DNA: TGCGCCAGCAGCTTGAACGACAGGAACACCGGGGAGCTGTTTTTT; CDR3: CASSLNDRNTGELFF
V: TRBV28; D: TRBD1; J: TRBJ1-4; size: .; DNA: TGTGCCAGCAGATTTGTAACAGGGGCAACTAATGAAAAACTGTTTTTT; CDR3: CASRFVTGATNEKLFF
V: TRBV6-5; D: TRBD1; J: TRBJ1-5; size: .; DNA: TGTGCCAGCGGGGGACAGGGGCCGGATAGGCCCCAGCATTTT; CDR3: CASGGQGPDRPQHF
V: TRBV20-1; D: .; J: TRBJ2-4; size: .; DNA: TGCAGTGCTATAGCGGAAAACATTCAGTACTTC; CDR3: CSAIAENIQYF
V: TRBV30; D: .; J: TRBJ1-6; size: .; DNA: TGTGCCTCTTCAGGGGCGTCTAAGAAATCACCCCTCCACTTT; CDR3: CASSGASKKSPLHF
V: TRBV29-1; D: .; J: TRBJ1-3; size: few; DNA: TGCAGCGTTGACGTAGGAGGAGGAAACACCATATATTTT; CDR3: CSVDVGGGNTIYF
V: TRBV24-1; D: TRBD1; J: TRBJ1-5; size: .; DNA: TGTGCCACCAGTGATCCCGGGACAGGGGACAATCAGCCCCAGCATTTT; CDR3: CATSDPGTGDNQPQHF
V: TRBV25-1; D: TRBD1; J: TRBJ1-2; size: .; DNA: TGTGCCCCTACTGGACAGGGCTATGGCTACACCTTC; CDR3: CAPTGQGYGYTF
V: TRBV7-2; D: TRBD2; J: TRBJ2-1; size: .; DNA: TGTGCCAGCAGCAGACTAGCGGGAGGGAACAATGAGCAGTTCTTC; CDR3: CASSRLAGGNNEQFF
V: TRBV11-2; D: .; J: TRBJ1-1; size: .; DNA: TGTGCCAGTTTAAAAACAGGGTTGAACACTGAAGCTTTCTTT; CDR3: CASLKTGLNTEAFF
V: TRBV30; D: .; J: TRBJ1-3; size: .; DNA: TGTGCCTCCGACACTGGAAACACCATATATTTT; CDR3: CASDTGNTIYF
V: TRBV6-5; D: .; J: TRBJ1-4; size: few; DNA: TGTGCCAGCAGTTCGAACGCAGGGCCTAATGAAAAACTGTTTTTT; CDR3: CASSSNAGPNEKLFF
V: TRBV24-1; D: TRBD1; J: TRBJ2-7; size: .; DNA: TGTGCCACCAGTGAAGGGGGCGATCCAAGTCAGTACTTC; CDR3: CATSEGGDPSQYF
V: TRBV2; D: TRBD1; J: TRBJ1-5; size: .; DNA: TGTGCCAGCATCCGGGACAGGGCGGCAGAGCAGCCCCAGCATTTT; CDR3: CASIRDRAAEQPQHF
V: TRBV5-6; D: .; J: TRBJ1-5; size: .; DNA: TGTGCCAGCAGCTCCCGGGACACTAGCAATCAGCCCCAGCATTTT; CDR3: CASSSRDTSNQPQHF
V: TRBV29-1; D: .; J: TRBJ2-7; size: .; DNA: TGCAGCGTTGACCCAGGGAACCACGAGCAGTACTTC; CDR3: CSVDPGNHEQYF
V: TRBV18; D: TRBD1; J: TRBJ1-3; size: .; DNA: TGTGCCAGCTCACCCGGACAGGTCTCTGGAAACACCATATATTTT; CDR3: CASSPGQVSGNTIYF
V: TRBV18; D: TRBD1; J: TRBJ1-3; size: .; DNA: TGTGCCAGCTCATCGACCGGGACAGGGCAGGCCGGAAACACCATATATTTT; CDR3: CASSSTGTGQAGNTIYF
V: TRBV7-9; D: TRBD1; J: TRBJ1-2; size: .; DNA: TGTGCCAGCAGCTTAGCGTGGACAGGTTATAATGGCTACACCTTC; CDR3: CASSLAWTGYNGYTF
V: TRBV30; D: .; J: TRBJ1-2; size: .; DNA: TGTGCCTGGAGTGAAATGTGGGGCAGCTATGGCTACACCTTC; CDR3: CAWSEMWGSYGYTF
V: TRBV9; D: .; J: TRBJ2-2; size: .; DNA: TGTGCCAGCAGCCCAACGATCTCAGGGTACGGCACCGGGGAGCTGTTTTTT; CDR3: CASSPTISGYGTGELFF
V: TRBV27; D: .; J: TRBJ2-1; size: .; DNA: TGTGCCAGCAGTCCAAACAGGGACTCCTACAATGAGCAGTTCTTC; CDR3: CASSPNRDSYNEQFF
V: TRBV19; D: .; J: TRBJ1-1; size: .; DNA: TGTGCCAGTACCTCACAGGATCTGAACACTGAAGCTTTCTTT; CDR3: CASTSQDLNTEAFF
V: TRBV18; D: TRBD2; J: TRBJ2-7; size: .; DNA: TGTGCCAGCTCACCTGACATAGCGGGGGGCACCTACGAGCAGTACTTC; CDR3: CASSPDIAGGTYEQYF
V: TRBV9; D: .; J: TRBJ2-1; size: .; DNA: TGTGCCAGCAGCGTAACCCCGAGCTCCTACAATGAGCAGTTCTTC; CDR3: CASSVTPSSYNEQFF
V: TRBV5-1; D: .; J: TRBJ1-5; size: few; DNA: TGCGCCAGCAGCTTGTTTCGGAGGCACCCTAGCAATCAGCCCCAGCATTTT; CDR3: CASSLFRRHPSNQPQHF
V: TRBV5-1; D: .; J: TRBJ2-5; size: .; DNA: TGCGCCAGCAGCTTGGGTTGGCAGAGGGAGACCCAGTACTTC; CDR3: CASSLGWQRETQYF
V: TRBV11-3; D: .; J: TRBJ2-1; size: .; DNA: TGTGCCAGCAGCCATAGGGGGGGCCCGTTAAATGAGCAGTTCTTC; CDR3: CASSHRGGPLNEQFF
V: TRBV10-3; D: TRBD2; J: TRBJ2-3; size: .; DNA: TGTGCCATCAGTGCTAGCGGGGAAGATACGCAGTATTTT; CDR3: CAISASGEDTQYF
V: TRBV4-3; D: .; J: TRBJ1-3; size: .; DNA: TGCGCCAGCAGCCAAGTGAGGGGGTCTGGAAACACCATATATTTT; CDR3: CASSQVRGSGNTIYF
V: TRBV7-2; D: TRBD1; J: TRBJ1-1; size: .; DNA: TGTGCCAGCAGCTTAAGGGGACAGGGTGCTGAAGCTTTCTTT; CDR3: CASSLRGQGAEAFF
V: TRBV6-5; D: TRBD1; J: TRBJ2-2; size: .; DNA: TGTGCCAGCAGCCGCGACAGGGGTCCCACCGGGGAGCTGTTTTTT; CDR3: CASSRDRGPTGELFF